The count of the clone carrying this TCR beta chain is one. Its specificity is unknown. This sample is drawn from a study of identical twins. Overall study findings and caveats: Sequences that were beta out-of-frame showed weaker excess twin sharing. The study based its conclusions on cross-sectional statistical analysis and did not follow the same donors.

In every case, the donor was a healthy Caucasian. V dropped 1 base and J dropped 3 bases, with 6 bases sitting between them. The CDR3 has 13 residues. Germline assignment: CDR1 SNHLY and CDR2 FYNNEI. Each CDR3 protein is one row after TCRdb ran MiXCR on the 5' RACE reads. The sample has 1.5 million to 2 million distinct CDR3 sequences; around a third are singletons. The origin of this receptor is a newborn girl in good health. The specimen sequenced was cord blood. The genes are TRBV2 and TRBJ1-1, with no clear D. The CDR3 loop reads CASSEDLHTEAFF. CDR3 DNA sequence: TGTGCCAGCAGTGAAGACCTTCACACTGAAGCTTTCTTT.